This is a list of T cell receptor beta chains from one sample in a study of cytomegalovirus exposure and HLA in healthy donors. TCRdb's table, derived via immunoSEQ multiplex PCR, lists solely in-frame clones and lacks some. The sample shows some 140,000 clones, 85% to 90% of them seen only once. Sequenced material: PBMCs. Receptor source: a woman aged 30 to 39 in good health and CMV-seronegative. CDR3s include the opening cysteine and the closing phenylalanine or tryptophan. Fields, in order: clone size, V gene, D gene, J gene, CDR3 DNA, CDR3 protein. A D gene is named only where the DNA matches it firmly. Clone size is shown for a subset of rows, as once, few, many or a class of expanded clone.

>-|TRBV7-2|TRBD2|TRBJ2-1
TGCGCCAGCAGCTTAGACGGGAGGTCTTTCGATGAGCAGTTCTTC
CASSLDGRSFDEQFF
>-|TRBV5-1|TRBD1|TRBJ1-4
TGCGCCAGCAGCAGATTGACAGGGGGGAATGAAAAACTGTTTTTT
CASSRLTGGNEKLFF
>-|TRBV29-1|-|TRBJ2-3
TGCAGCGTTGTGGGCAGGGGACCAGATACGCAGTATTTT
CSVVGRGPDTQYF
>-|TRBV9|-|TRBJ2-7
TGTGCCAGCAGCCCCCGGGAGACAGGGATCCCCTTC
CASSPRETGIPF
>-|TRBV6-1|TRBD1|TRBJ2-7
TGTGCCAGCAGTGACCCACAGGGGGACGAGCAGTACTTC
CASSDPQGDEQYF
>-|TRBV6-1|TRBD1|TRBJ1-1
TGTGCCAGCAGTCTTCCCGGGACAGGGGGCACTGAAGCTTTCTTT
CASSLPGTGGTEAFF
>-|TRBV18|TRBD1|TRBJ2-2
TGTGCCAGCTCACCACGGGACAGATGGGCCGGGGAGCTGTTTTTT
CASSPRDRWAGELFF
>-|TRBV27|TRBD2|TRBJ2-7
TGTGCCAGCAGTTCCCCAGCGGGGGGAGCCTACGAGCAGTACTTC
CASSSPAGGAYEQYF
>-|TRBV29-1|TRBD2|TRBJ2-1
TGCAGCGTCCTTCTTAGCGGGGGGGCCTACAATGAGCAGTTCTTC
CSVLLSGGAYNEQFF
>once|TRBV7-8|TRBD1|TRBJ2-7
TGTGCCAGCAGTCCCACACGGGACAGACCCTACGAGCAGTACTTC
CASSPTRDRPYEQYF
>-|TRBV7-2|TRBD2|TRBJ2-1
TGTGCCAGCAGCTTAGCACTAGCGGGATGGGATGAGCAGTTCTTC
CASSLALAGWDEQFF
>few|TRBV30|-|TRBJ2-6
TGTGCCTGGAGCCATGGGCCAAGGGCCAACGTCCTGACTTTC
CAWSHGPRANVLTF
>-|TRBV7-3|TRBD2|TRBJ2-4
TGTGCCAGCAGATGCCGAGCGGGGGGCGACATAGCCAAAAACATTCAGTACTTC
CASRCRAGGDIAKNIQYF
>-|TRBV19|TRBD1|TRBJ2-2
TGTGCCAGTAGTATTTGGGACAGGGGGTCCCTCGACGGGGAGCTGTTTTTT
CASSIWDRGSLDGELFF
>-|TRBV19|-|TRBJ2-5
TGTGCCAGTAGTATAGTCTCGGGAGAGACCCAGTACTTC
CASSIVSGETQYF
>-|TRBV4-3|-|TRBJ2-3
TGCGCCAGCAGTTTGGGACTCACAGATACGCAGTATTTT
CASSLGLTDTQYF
>-|TRBV6-5|-|TRBJ2-7
TGTGCCAGCACCTCCCGGCGGCGCTCCTACGAGCAGTACTTC
CASTSRRRSYEQYF
>-|TRBV19|-|TRBJ2-7
TGTGCCAGTAGTATCGGGTTGGGCGAGCAGTACTTC
CASSIGLGEQYF
>-|TRBV19|-|TRBJ2-1
TGTGCCAGTAGTATTATGTTGGGGCCGATAGGGAATGAGCAGTTCTTC
CASSIMLGPIGNEQFF
>once|TRBV19|-|TRBJ2-1
TGTGCCAGTAGTATGCCCCTAGCGAATGAGCAGTTCTTC
CASSMPLANEQFF
>few|TRBV4-1|-|TRBJ2-2
TGCGCCAGCAGCCAAGGGACTCTCACCGGGGAGCTGTTTTTT
CASSQGTLTGELFF
>-|TRBV28|-|TRBJ1-1
TGTGCCAGCAGACCCGGCCCAAGGGGAATAGTGAACACTGAAGCTTTCTTT
CASRPGPRGIVNTEAFF
>-|TRBV19|TRBD1|TRBJ1-2
TGTGCCAGTAGTATCGGACAGGCCGACTATGGCTACACCTTC
CASSIGQADYGYTF
>few|TRBV4-2|-|TRBJ2-3
TGTGCCAGCAGCCAAGGTTCCGGAGGAAAAGTAGATACGCAGTATTTT
CASSQGSGGKVDTQYF
>once|TRBV9|-|TRBJ2-1
TGTGCCAGCAGCGTTAGGAGCGGGCCCTACAATGAGCAGTTCTTC
CASSVRSGPYNEQFF
>once|TRBV6-5|-|TRBJ1-2
TGTGCCAGCAGAAAGACAGGAGATAGCTATGGCTACACCTTC
CASRKTGDSYGYTF
>few|TRBV10-3|TRBD1|TRBJ1-5
TGTGCCATCAGTCAGGGGGCGGGCAATCAGCCCCAGCATTTT
CAISQGAGNQPQHF
>-|TRBV6-6|-|TRBJ1-2
TGTGCCAGCAGTTACTCACACAGGGATGGCTACACCTTC
CASSYSHRDGYTF
>-|TRBV30|-|TRBJ1-5
TGTGCCTGGAGTGTACCCGGAGGGAATCAGCCCCAGCATTTT
CAWSVPGGNQPQHF
>-|TRBV7-3|-|TRBJ2-4
TGTGCCAGCAGCTTATCGCCAGGGGAGAACATTCAGTACTTC
CASSLSPGENIQYF
>-|TRBV11-2|TRBD1|TRBJ2-7
TGTGCCAGCAGCTTAGATCCGACAGGGGCCTACGAGCAGTACTTC
CASSLDPTGAYEQYF
>-|TRBV7-2|TRBD2|TRBJ2-3
TGTGCCAGCAGGCTAGCGGGAGGGACAGATACGCAGTATTTT
CASRLAGGTDTQYF
>-|TRBV10-3|TRBD2|TRBJ2-3
TGTGCCATCAGTGGTTCTAGCGGGGCGGCAGATACGCAGTATTTT
CAISGSSGAADTQYF
>-|TRBV4-3|TRBD1|TRBJ1-4
TGCGCCAGCAGCCAGGGACAGCGCCTCGGAAAACTGTTTTTT
CASSQGQRLGKLFF
>few|TRBV27|TRBD1|TRBJ2-7
TGTGCCAGCAGTCACATGGGGACAGGGGCCTCCTACGAGCAGTACTTC
CASSHMGTGASYEQYF